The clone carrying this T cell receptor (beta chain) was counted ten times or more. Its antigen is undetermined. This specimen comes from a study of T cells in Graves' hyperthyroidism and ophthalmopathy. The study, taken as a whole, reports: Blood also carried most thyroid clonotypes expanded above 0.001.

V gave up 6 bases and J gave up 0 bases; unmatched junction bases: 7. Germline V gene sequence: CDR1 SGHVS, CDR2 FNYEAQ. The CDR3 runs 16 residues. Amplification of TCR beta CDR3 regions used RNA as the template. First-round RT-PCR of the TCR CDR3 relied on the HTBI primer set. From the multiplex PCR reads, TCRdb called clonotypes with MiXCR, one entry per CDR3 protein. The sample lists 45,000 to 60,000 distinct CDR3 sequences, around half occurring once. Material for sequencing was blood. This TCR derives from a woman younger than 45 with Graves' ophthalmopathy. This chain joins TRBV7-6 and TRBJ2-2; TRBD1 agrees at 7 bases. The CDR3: CASRRGQVANTGELFF. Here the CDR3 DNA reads TGTGCCAGCAGGAGAGGACAGGTAGCGAACACCGGGGAGCTGTTTTTT. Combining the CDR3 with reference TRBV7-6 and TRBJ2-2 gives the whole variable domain GAGVSQSPRYKVTKRGQDVALRCDPISGHVSLYWYRQALGQGPEFLTYFNYEAQQDKSGLPNDRFSAERPEGSISTLTIQRTEQRDSAMYRCASRRGQVANTGELFFGEGSRLTVL.